The clone carrying this TCR beta chain was recorded once. The antigen is not known. Germline CDR1 and CDR2: GTSNPN and SVGIG (reference sequence). The CDR3 length is 11 residues. V lost 0 bases and J 4 bases, leaving 3 bases between the germline ends. The data derive from a study of Ad26.COV2.S vaccination and SARS-CoV-2 variants. General study points: Reportedly, after vaccination the spike-specific CD8+ and CD4+ T cell responses displayed substantial breadth. Ad26.COV2.S recipients had broader spike-specific TCRs (P = 0.0014). TCR breadth and depth estimates may have understated total T cell responses.

Specified treatment: approximately 18 received Ad26.COV2.S at low or high dose, single or two shots; about 5 received placebo; per-sample allocation not given. Samples were taken on day 63 after the first vaccine or placebo injection. An Ad26 vector expressing Wuhan-strain SARS-CoV-2 spike served as the vaccine. The table came from immunoSEQ multiplex PCR; TCRdb's copy has only in-frame clones and leaves some out. The data hold 300,000 to 400,000 clones, with about 85% observed a single time. This TCR was sampled from a person between 18 and 60 years old who received the Ad26.COV2.S COVID-19 vaccine or a placebo. The sequences come from peripheral blood, collected in a trial of Ad26.COV2.S vaccine versus placebo. V and J are TRBV30 and TRBJ1-2; no reliable D call. The CDR3 DNA reads TGTGCCTGGAGTGTGAGCTATGGCTACACCTTC. Its translation: CAWSVSYGYTF.